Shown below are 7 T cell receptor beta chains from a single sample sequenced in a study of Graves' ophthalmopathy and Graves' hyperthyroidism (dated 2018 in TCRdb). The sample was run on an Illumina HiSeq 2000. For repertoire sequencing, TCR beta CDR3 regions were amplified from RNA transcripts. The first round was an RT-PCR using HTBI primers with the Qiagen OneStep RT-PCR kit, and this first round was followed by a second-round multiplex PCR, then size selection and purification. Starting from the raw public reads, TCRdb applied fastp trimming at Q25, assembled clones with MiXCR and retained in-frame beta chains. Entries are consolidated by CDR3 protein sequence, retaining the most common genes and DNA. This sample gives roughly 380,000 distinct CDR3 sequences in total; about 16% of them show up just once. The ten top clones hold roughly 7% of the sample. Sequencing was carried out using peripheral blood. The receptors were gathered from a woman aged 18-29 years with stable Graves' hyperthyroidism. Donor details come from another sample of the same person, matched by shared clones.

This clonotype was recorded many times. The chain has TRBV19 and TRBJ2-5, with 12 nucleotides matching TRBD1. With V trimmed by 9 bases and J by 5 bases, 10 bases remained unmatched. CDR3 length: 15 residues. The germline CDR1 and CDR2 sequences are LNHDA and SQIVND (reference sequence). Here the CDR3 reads CASAGTGGAGETQYF. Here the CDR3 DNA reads TGTGCCAGCGCAGGGACAGGGGGCGCAGGGGAGACCCAGTACTTC.

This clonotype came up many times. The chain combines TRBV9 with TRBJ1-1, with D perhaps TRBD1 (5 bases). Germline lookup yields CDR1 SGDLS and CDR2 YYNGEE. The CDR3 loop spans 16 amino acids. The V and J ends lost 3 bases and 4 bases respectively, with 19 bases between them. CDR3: CASSGGERGTGTEAFF. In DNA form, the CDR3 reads TGTGCCAGCAGCGGAGGGGAGAGGGGAACCGGCACTGAAGCTTTCTTT.

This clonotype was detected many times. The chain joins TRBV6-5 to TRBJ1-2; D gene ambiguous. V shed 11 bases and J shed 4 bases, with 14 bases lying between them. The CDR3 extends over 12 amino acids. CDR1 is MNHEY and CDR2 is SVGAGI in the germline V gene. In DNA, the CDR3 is TGTGCCGTTGAGGGTCCCACCTATGGCTACACCTTC. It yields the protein CAVEGPTYGYTF.

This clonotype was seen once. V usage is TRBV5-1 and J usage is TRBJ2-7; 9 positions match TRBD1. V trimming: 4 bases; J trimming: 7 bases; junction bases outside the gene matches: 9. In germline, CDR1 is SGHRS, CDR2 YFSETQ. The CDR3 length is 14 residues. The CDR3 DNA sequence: TGCGCCAGCAGCCCGGGACAGGGAACGGGGGAGCAGTACTTC. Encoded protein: CASSPGQGTGEQYF.

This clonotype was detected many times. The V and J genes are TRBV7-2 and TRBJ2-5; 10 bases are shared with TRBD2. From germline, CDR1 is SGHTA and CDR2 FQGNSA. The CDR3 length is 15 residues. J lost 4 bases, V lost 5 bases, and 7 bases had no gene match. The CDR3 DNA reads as TGTGCCAGCAGCCGCCTAGCGGGGGTCCCAGAGACCCAGTACTTC. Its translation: CASSRLAGVPETQYF.

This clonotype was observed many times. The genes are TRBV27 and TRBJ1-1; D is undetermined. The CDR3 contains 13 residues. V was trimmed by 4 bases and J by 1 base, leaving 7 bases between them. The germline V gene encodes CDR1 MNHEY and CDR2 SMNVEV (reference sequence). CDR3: CASSSKGNTEAFF. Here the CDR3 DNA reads TGTGCCAGCAGTTCCAAGGGGAACACTGAAGCTTTCTTT.

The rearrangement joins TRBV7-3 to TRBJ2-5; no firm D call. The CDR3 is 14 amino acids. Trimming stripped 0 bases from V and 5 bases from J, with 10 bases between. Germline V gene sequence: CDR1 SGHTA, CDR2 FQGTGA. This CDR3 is CASSLTVAGETQYF. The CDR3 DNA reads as TGTGCCAGCAGCTTAACAGTTGCCGGTGAGACCCAGTACTTC. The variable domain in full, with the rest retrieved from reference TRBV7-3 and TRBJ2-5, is GAGVSQTPSNKVTEKGKYVELRCDPISGHTALYWYRQSLGQGPEFLIYFQGTGAADDSGLPNDRFFAVRPEGSVSTLKIQRTERGDSAVYLCASSLTVAGETQYFGPGTRLLVL.